A single sample gave rise to the 28 T cell receptor beta chains below, sequenced in a study of cytomegalovirus exposure and HLA in healthy donors. A multiplex PCR was run with 60 Vbeta primers and 13 Jbeta primers. Libraries were prepared by immunoSEQ multiplex PCR; TCRdb keeps only in-frame clonotypes and omits some of them. This table holds 30,000 to 40,000 clones, roughly 69% found once. Sequenced input: PBMCs. The receptors derive from a man aged 45-60 years in good health and CMV-seropositive.

The rearrangement links TRBV4-2 to TRBJ2-5; 9 bases fit TRBD2. This CDR3 spans 18 amino acids. The V gene end was trimmed by 0 bases and the J gene end by 1 base; junction bases not matched to a gene: 9. The germline CDR1 and CDR2 sequences are LGHNA and YNFKEQ. CDR3 region: CASSQDGIAGVRQETQYF. CDR3 in DNA: TGTGCCAGCAGCCAAGATGGAATAGCGGGGGTACGCCAAGAGACCCAGTACTTC.

This clone was counted once. The rearrangement uses TRBV25-1 and TRBJ1-2; D is ambiguous. The CDR3 has 13 residues. Trimming removed 9 bases from V and 8 bases from J, with 19 bases in between. The germline CDR1 and CDR2 sequences are MGHDK and SYGVNS. Here the CDR3 reads CASAEAGRGGYTF. CDR3 nucleotide sequence: TGTGCCAGTGCCGAGGCGGGAAGAGGGGGCTACACCTTC.

In this sample, this clone turned up a few times. V is TRBV6-5 and J is TRBJ2-5; D perhaps matches TRBD2 (6 bases). The CDR3 is 14 amino acids. Germline lookup yields CDR1 MNHEY and CDR2 SVGAGI. Trimming left V 2 bases short and J 7 bases short, with 14 bases between. The CDR3 here is CASSYLSSEGTQYF. The DNA for the CDR3 is TGTGCCAGCAGTTACCTCTCTAGCGAAGGGACCCAGTACTTC.

The J gene is TRBJ1-1, the V gene TRBV30; 8 bases agree with TRBD1. Losses at the gene ends were 4 bases for V and 4 bases for J; bases not matched to a gene: 11. There are 15 residues in the CDR3. Germline CDR1 and CDR2: GTSNPN and SVGIG (reference sequence). The CDR3 DNA follows: TGTGCCTGGAAAAAACTGAGGACAGGGAGCACTGAAGCTTTCTTT. Translation gives CAWKKLRTGSTEAFF.

The rearrangement links TRBV5-1 to TRBJ1-5; D unclear. The CDR3 contains 13 residues. CDR1 and CDR2 (germline): SGHRS, YFSETQ. V was shortened by 1 base and J by 4 bases, with 6 bases between the two germline ends. The CDR3 loop reads CASSLSGNQPQHF. In DNA form, the CDR3 reads TGCGCCAGCAGCTTGTCAGGAAATCAGCCCCAGCATTTT.

The chain uses TRBV5-6 and TRBJ2-7, with a tentative D call TRBD1 (5 bases). V dropped 0 bases and J dropped 3 bases, with 7 bases sitting between them. The germline CDR1 and CDR2 sequences are SGHDT and YYEEEE. The CDR3 has 13 amino acids. This chain's CDR3 is CASSLEGDYEQYF. As DNA, the CDR3 is TGTGCCAGCAGCTTGGAAGGGGACTACGAGCAGTACTTC.

V and J are TRBV30 and TRBJ2-5, with 9 bases fitting TRBD2. CDR1 is GTSNPN, CDR2 SVGIG, per germline (reference sequence). The CDR3 covers 14 residues. Germline trimming cut 3 bases from V and 5 bases from J; bases unmatched to any gene: 7. CDR3 amino acids: CAWRKRGAWETQYF. Written as DNA, the CDR3 is TGTGCCTGGAGAAAGCGGGGGGCGTGGGAGACCCAGTACTTC.

This chain joins TRBV30 and TRBJ2-7; D perhaps matches TRBD1 (7 bases). Germline loops: CDR1 GTSNPN, CDR2 SVGIG (reference sequence). V was pared by 5 bases and J by 0 bases, with 14 bases between. The CDR3 spans 14 residues. The CDR3 loop reads CAWAGGQGSYEQYF. The DNA of the CDR3 is TGTGCCTGGGCAGGGGGGCAGGGCTCCTACGAGCAGTACTTC.

The table lists this clone with a few counts. V gene TRBV27 combines with J gene TRBJ1-3; D is undetermined. V lost 5 bases, J lost 0 bases, and 8 bases lay in between. CDR1 MNHEY and CDR2 SMNVEV come from the germline V gene (reference sequence). The CDR3 totals 14 residues. The CDR3 spells CASSSFSSGNTIYF. The CDR3 DNA reads as TGTGCCAGCAGTAGCTTTAGCTCTGGAAACACCATATATTTT.

This clone appeared once. The chain is built from TRBV5-3 and TRBJ2-1; 14 nucleotides match TRBD2. TRBV5-3 has ORF status, its function being uncertain. There are 14 residues in the CDR3. DNA for the CDR3: TGTACGACGGTGGGGACTAGCGGGAGCGATGAGCAGTTCTTC. Translated, it gives CTTVGTSGSDEQFF.

This clone has a handful of counts. This rearrangement joins TRBV5-1 to TRBJ2-2, with unresolved D. Germline CDR1 reads SGHRS; CDR2 reads YFSETQ. Trimming left V 6 bases short and J 7 bases short, with 7 bases between. This CDR3 spans 11 amino acids. In DNA, the CDR3 is TGCGCCAGCAACAGTGGCGGGGAGCTGTTTTTT. It is translated as CASNSGGELFF.

The V call is TRBV10-3, the J call TRBJ1-6; D possibly corresponds to TRBD1 (5 bases). V gave up 5 bases and J gave up 7 bases, with 6 bases separating them. The germline V gene has CDR1 ENHRY and CDR2 SYGVKD. CDR3 size: 12 residues. The CDR3 is CAISQGNSPLHF. CDR3 bases: TGTGCCATCAGTCAGGGAAATTCACCCCTCCACTTT.

This chain links TRBV18 with TRBJ1-1; 10 bases map to TRBD1. The CDR3 length is 18 residues. Unmatched junction bases numbered 16, after V lost 4 bases and J lost 5 bases. CDR1 and CDR2 (germline): KGHSH, LQKENI. The CDR3 protein is CASSRMPGQGKSGTEAFF. The DNA for the CDR3 is TGTGCCAGCTCACGAATGCCGGGACAGGGGAAAAGTGGGACTGAAGCTTTCTTT.

The chain links TRBV29-1 to TRBJ1-2; D might be TRBD1 (6 bases). The V end lost 7 bases, the J end lost 2 bases, and 11 bases lay between the germline ends. Germline lookup yields CDR1 SQVTM and CDR2 ANQGSEA. The CDR3 consists of 12 residues. CDR3 amino acids: CSATQGNYGYTF. The CDR3 nucleotides read TGCAGCGCAACCCAGGGGAACTATGGCTACACCTTC.

This chain uses TRBV7-6 with TRBJ1-6, with 7 positions matching TRBD1. Trimming took 8 bases from V and 10 from J; bases not matched to a gene: 8. The CDR3 is 13 amino acids. CDR1 is SGHVS and CDR2 is FNYEAQ in the germline V gene. CDR3 region: CASGGQVGSPLHF. The CDR3 nucleotides read TGTGCCAGCGGAGGACAGGTTGGATCACCCCTCCACTTT. Full variable domain (remainder filled in from reference TRBV7-6 and TRBJ1-6): GAGVSQSPRYKVTKRGQDVALRCDPISGHVSLYWYRQALGQGPEFLTYFNYEAQQDKSGLPNDRFSAERPEGSISTLTIQRTEQRDSAMYRCASGGQVGSPLHFGNGTRLTVT.

CDR3 bases: TGTGCCTGCACAAACACAGGAATGCAGCCCCAGCATTTT. This sequence encodes CACTNTGMQPQHF. The chain carries TRBV30 and TRBJ1-5; TRBD1 is a possible D gene (5 bases). V was shortened by 6 bases and J by 7 bases, with 16 bases between the two germline ends. The V gene's germline CDR1 is GTSNPN and CDR2 SVGIG (reference sequence). The CDR3 spans 13 residues.

V and J are TRBV19 and TRBJ2-5; a weak D match, TRBD2 (6 bases). V was cut by 2 bases and J by 2 bases, with 12 bases left in between. CDR1 and CDR2 (germline): LNHDA, SQIVND (reference sequence). This CDR3 comprises 15 residues. The CDR3 loop is CASSIQGGGQETQYF. CDR3 bases: TGTGCCAGTAGTATACAGGGAGGTGGGCAAGAGACCCAGTACTTC.

This chain joins TRBV2 and TRBJ1-5, with 8 positions matching TRBD1. Trimming cost V 6 bases and J 0 bases; bases outside gene matches: 4. This CDR3 comprises 15 residues. Germline assignment: CDR1 SNHLY and CDR2 FYNNEI. CDR3 nucleotide sequence: TGTGCCAGCAGCGGACAGGGAGTTAGCAATCAGCCCCAGCATTTT. As protein: CASSGQGVSNQPQHF.

The gene calls are TRBV10-1 and TRBJ1-5; D not resolved. V shed 5 bases and J shed 0 bases, with 11 bases lying between them. Germline V CDR1 and CDR2: WNHNN, SYGVQD (reference sequence). This CDR3 spans 15 amino acids. CDR3 DNA: TGCGCCAGCAGTAGCAGGCTAAATAGCAATCAGCCCCAGCATTTT. Protein: CASSSRLNSNQPQHF.

CDR3 loop: CAWTLQETQYF. CDR3 coding DNA: TGTGCCTGGACACTACAAGAGACCCAGTACTTC. The chain combines TRBV30 with TRBJ2-5; unclear D gene. The CDR3 runs 11 residues. V was shortened by 4 bases and J by 2 bases, with 5 bases between the two germline ends. Germline CDR1 and CDR2: GTSNPN and SVGIG (reference sequence).

The chain is built from TRBV4-3 and TRBJ1-2, with a tentative D call TRBD1 (6 bases). Germline V gene lookup returns CDR1 LGHNA and CDR2 YSLEER. V shed 0 bases and J shed 9 bases, with 20 bases lying between them. The CDR3 runs 16 residues. CDR3 coding DNA: TGCGCCAGCAGCCAAGATCGGGAGGGGGGACTTTTGAGCTACACCTTC. Translation: CASSQDREGGLLSYTF.

This clone has just a few counts. This chain connects TRBV4-1 to TRBJ1-2; 8 bases fit TRBD1. The CDR3 sequence is 16 residues long. With V trimmed by 8 bases and J by 5 bases, 16 bases remained unmatched. CDR1 and CDR2 from the germline V gene are MGHRA and YSYEKL. CDR3 in DNA: TGCGCCAGCGGAGGGGGGTCGCAGGGGGCCGGGTATGGCTACACCTTC. This encodes CASGGGSQGAGYGYTF.

The chain is built from TRBV6-5 and TRBJ2-1; D is undetermined. The CDR3 length is 13 residues. CDR1 and CDR2 (germline): MNHEY, SVGAGI. With 0 bases removed from V and 5 bases from J, the gap between germline ends came to 5 bases. Here the CDR3 DNA reads TGTGCCAGCAGTTACTCTCACAACAATGAGCAGTTCTTC. Translating it yields CASSYSHNNEQFF.

The rearrangement links TRBV10-3 to TRBJ2-3; possible D gene TRBD1, 6 bases. V shed 6 bases and J shed 0 bases, with 13 bases lying between them. Looked up from germline, CDR1 is ENHRY and CDR2 is SYGVKD. The length of the CDR3 is 15 residues. The CDR3 spells CAIRNAGASTDTQYF. Written as DNA, the CDR3 is TGTGCCATCAGGAACGCAGGGGCTAGCACAGATACGCAGTATTTT.

The V call is TRBV10-3, the J call TRBJ1-5, with D hard to call. CDR3 length: 15 amino acids. Trimming left V 2 bases short and J 6 bases short, with 14 bases between. Germline V gives CDR1 ENHRY, CDR2 SYGVKD. For the CDR3, the DNA is TGTGCCATCAGTGAGAGGGCTGGGGAGGGTCAGCCCCAGCATTTT. This translates into CAISERAGEGQPQHF.

The rearrangement uses TRBV5-4 and TRBJ2-7; D uncertain. This CDR3 region has 15 residues. V was trimmed by 0 bases and J by 4 bases, leaving 14 bases between them. Germline V gene lookup returns CDR1 SGHNT and CDR2 YYREEE (reference sequence). This CDR3 reads CASSLAFGINYEQYF. CDR3 DNA sequence: TGTGCCAGCAGCTTGGCCTTTGGCATCAATTACGAGCAGTACTTC.

This clone was picked up a small number of times. The chain links TRBV4-3 to TRBJ1-3, with D possibly matching TRBD1 (5 bases). Germline V gives CDR1 LGHNA, CDR2 YSLEER. This CDR3 has 14 amino acids. Between the trimmed V and J ends, which lost 2 bases and 4 bases, there was a span of 9 bases. The CDR3: CASSQQGSGNTIYF. The DNA of the CDR3 is TGCGCCAGCAGCCAACAGGGTTCCGGAAACACCATATATTTT.

The J gene is TRBJ2-1, the V gene TRBV2; a weak D match, TRBD2 (6 bases). This CDR3 comprises 12 residues. Trimming removed 6 bases from V and 6 bases from J, with 9 bases in between. The germline V gene has CDR1 SNHLY and CDR2 FYNNEI. In nucleotides, the CDR3 is TGTGCCAGCAGCCAAGCGGGCAATGAGCAGTTCTTC. It is translated as CASSQAGNEQFF.